The rows below give T cell receptor beta chains drawn from one sample of a study of regulatory and conventional T cells in RAG deficiency. Libraries were prepared by immunoSEQ multiplex PCR; TCRdb keeps only in-frame clonotypes and omits some of them. The repertoire includes 45,000 or so clones, 85% to 90% of them detected once, and roughly 0.5% sits in the top ten. These same records also appear under a second study, on regulatory T cells.

The sequenced sample was CD4+ effector T cells sorted from blood. Source of these receptors: a human donor in good health. CDR3s include the opening cysteine and the closing phenylalanine or tryptophan.

v_gene: TRBV7-6
j_gene: TRBJ1-5
CDR3aa: CASSLGGGQPQHF

v_gene: TRBV28
j_gene: TRBJ1-1
CDR3aa: CASSLIRQGRAFF

v_gene: TRBV6-6
j_gene: TRBJ2-7
CDR3aa: CASNREQGPYEQYF

v_gene: TRBV6-5
j_gene: TRBJ1-3
CDR3aa: CASRPQDLGNTIYF

v_gene: TRBV27
j_gene: TRBJ1-1
CDR3aa: CASSPRASGMNTEAFF

v_gene: TRBV7-8
j_gene: TRBJ1-1
CDR3aa: CASSLGEVNTEAFF

v_gene: TRBV2
j_gene: TRBJ2-2
CDR3aa: CASSLENTGELFF

v_gene: TRBV7-9
j_gene: TRBJ1-2
CDR3aa: CASSGDRPTYGYTF

v_gene: TRBV10-3
j_gene: TRBJ2-1
CDR3aa: CAIKLGQLYNEQFF

v_gene: TRBV5-4
j_gene: TRBJ1-6
CDR3aa: CASSLYQGLGSPLHF

v_gene: TRBV7-8
j_gene: TRBJ2-5
CDR3aa: CASSLSAGGEETQYF

v_gene: TRBV5-3
j_gene: TRBJ1-2
CDR3aa: CARIFRTFRDYGYTF

v_gene: TRBV6-1
j_gene: TRBJ2-7
CDR3aa: CASSEDEQYF

v_gene: TRBV6-1
j_gene: TRBJ1-4
CDR3aa: CASRTSGTGGEKLFF

v_gene: TRBV18
j_gene: TRBJ2-3
CDR3aa: CASSPFRSTDTQYF

v_gene: TRBV19
j_gene: TRBJ2-6
CDR3aa: CASTSAGMANGANVLTF

v_gene: TRBV15
j_gene: TRBJ2-7
CDR3aa: CATSGTGTGGHEQYF

v_gene: TRBV28
j_gene: TRBJ1-1
CDR3aa: CASSLPGNTEAFF

v_gene: TRBV5-4
j_gene: TRBJ2-1
CDR3aa: CASSLVGGPHNEQFF

v_gene: TRBV5-4
j_gene: TRBJ2-7
CDR3aa: CASSLEHSGGQPYEQYF

v_gene: TRBV2
j_gene: TRBJ2-5
CDR3aa: CASRGAGETQYF

v_gene: TRBV7-8
j_gene: TRBJ1-6
CDR3aa: CASAPGQVLSYNSPLHF

v_gene: TRBV11-3
j_gene: TRBJ2-1
CDR3aa: CASNSQWGSYNEQFF